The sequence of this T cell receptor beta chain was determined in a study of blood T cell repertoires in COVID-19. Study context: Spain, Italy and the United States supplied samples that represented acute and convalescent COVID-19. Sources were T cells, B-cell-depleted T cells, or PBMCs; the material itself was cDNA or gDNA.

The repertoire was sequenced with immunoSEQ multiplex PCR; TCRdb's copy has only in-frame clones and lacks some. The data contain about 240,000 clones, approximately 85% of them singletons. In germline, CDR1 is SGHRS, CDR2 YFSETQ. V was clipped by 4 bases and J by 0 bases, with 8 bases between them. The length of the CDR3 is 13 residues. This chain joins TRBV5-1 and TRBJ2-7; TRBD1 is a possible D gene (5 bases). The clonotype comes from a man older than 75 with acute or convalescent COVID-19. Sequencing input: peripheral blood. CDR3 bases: TGCGCCAGCAGCCCGGACAACTCCTACGAGCAGTACTTC. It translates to CASSPDNSYEQYF.